Only a few counts were recorded for the clone carrying this T cell receptor (beta chain). No antigen is known for it. In the PCR, 60 Vbeta and 13 Jbeta primers were used. Assay used: immunoSEQ multiplex PCR; TCRdb lists only in-frame clones, some missing. The sample consists of roughly 170,000 clones, about 80% of them appearing once. This entry belongs to a study of cytomegalovirus exposure and HLA in healthy donors. Overall study findings and caveats: Earlier analysis yielded a pattern in which most TCR beta V segments were productive about 90% or about 30% of the time. Later analysis showed TCR association rates varying by HLA locus, highest for DRB1 and lowest for HLA-C.

CDR1 is MNHEY, CDR2 SVGAGI, per germline. The V and J ends lost 5 bases and 2 bases respectively, with 16 bases between them. The CDR3 has 15 amino acids. The sample comprised PBMCs. This chain connects TRBV6-5 to TRBJ2-7; D may be TRBD2 (7 bases). This receptor was identified in a young woman in good health and CMV-seropositive. The CDR3 DNA sequence: TGTGCCAGCAGTCTTGGGGGGGCAGGGGCCTACGAGCAGTACTTC. Its protein product is CASSLGGAGAYEQYF.